This TCR beta chain was observed in a study of T cells in Graves' hyperthyroidism and ophthalmopathy. As for the study in general: The blood sample was taken at first diagnosis, before treatment began. Whole-study findings and limits: Ophthalmopathy prediction by the model preceded onset by a median approximately six months.

A note on this clonotype: No antigen is known for it.

CDR1 is LGHNA, CDR2 YSLEER, per germline. The V and J ends lost 1 base and 4 bases, in that order; junction bases with no gene match: 3. This CDR3 spans 16 amino acids. Authors of the study amplified TCR beta CDR3 regions from RNA transcripts. During a first-round RT-PCR of the TCR CDR3, the HTBI primer set was used. TCRdb itself ran the multiplex PCR reads through MiXCR, one entry per CDR3 protein. The repertoire holds 550,000 to 600,000 distinct CDR3 sequences, with around 15% as singletons. Thyroid ultrasound and orbital computed tomography, with clinical symptoms and serum thyroxine and TRAb, informed diagnoses.

The chain joins TRBV4-3 to TRBJ2-6, with 8 nucleotides matching TRBD1. The source material was blood. This receptor was identified in a woman younger than 35 with Graves' hyperthyroidism. CDR3 sequence (DNA): TGCGCCAGCAGCCAAGGACAGGGGAACGGGGCCAACGTCCTGACTTTC. Amino acids: CASSQGQGNGANVLTF.